Presented here are 27 T cell receptor beta chains from one specimen sequenced in a study of shared clonotypes between healthy human individuals. Profiled with immunoSEQ multiplex PCR; TCRdb holds only in-frame clones, not every one. Here the sample spans some 1,900,000 clones, roughly 95% being singletons. Naive CD8 cells lacked CD45RO, underwent positive selection for CCR7 and left out terminally differentiated effector memory CD45RA+ cells. The material sequenced was naive CD8+ T cells sorted from blood. These receptors were collected from a young man in good health.

This chain joins TRBV5-4 and TRBJ1-2, with TRBD1 identical over 8 bases. This CDR3 contains 13 residues. Germline CDR1 SGHNT, CDR2 YYREEE (reference sequence). The V and J ends lost 4 bases and 6 bases, in that order; junction bases with no gene match: 5. For the CDR3, the DNA is TGTGCCAGCAGCATGGACAGGGAAGATGGCTACACCTTC. Residues: CASSMDREDGYTF.

This chain connects TRBV2 to TRBJ1-4, with D possibly matching TRBD1 (6 bases). CDR3 size: 11 residues. Germline CDR1 reads SNHLY; CDR2 reads FYNNEI. Trimming stripped 7 bases from V and 12 bases from J, with 12 bases between. In nucleotides, the CDR3 is TGTGCCAGCATCACAGAGGGGGAACTGTTTTTT. The encoded protein is CASITEGELFF.

Notes on this clone: Other DNA sequences within the sample encode an identical CDR3. The V gene is TRBV27, the J gene TRBJ2-1, with TRBD1 identical over 7 bases. This CDR3 has 14 residues. V gave up 4 bases and J gave up 3 bases; unmatched junction bases: 3. The germline gives CDR1 MNHEY, CDR2 SMNVEV (reference sequence). The DNA for the CDR3 is TGTGCCAGCAGTTCCGACAGGGACTACAATGAGCAGTTCTTC. It specifies CASSSDRDYNEQFF.

As regards this clone: Other DNA sequences within the sample encode an identical CDR3. The V and J genes are TRBV2 and TRBJ2-7, with no clear D. Trimming removed 3 bases at V and 3 bases at J, with 6 bases between. Germline V gene lookup returns CDR1 SNHLY and CDR2 FYNNEI. The CDR3 has 12 residues. CDR3 protein: CASSDSGYEQYF. Written as DNA, the CDR3 is TGTGCCAGCAGTGATTCGGGCTACGAGCAGTACTTC.

The chain uses TRBV4-1 and TRBJ2-2; tentative D call: TRBD1 (5 bases). In germline, CDR1 is MGHRA, CDR2 YSYEKL. V lost 0 bases to trimming and J lost 3 bases, with 14 bases between them. The CDR3 covers 17 residues. The CDR3 reads CASSQDIPGLYTGELFF. CDR3 in DNA: TGCGCCAGCAGCCAAGATATTCCAGGGCTGTACACCGGGGAGCTGTTTTTT.

V is TRBV6-1 and J is TRBJ2-7, with TRBD2 identical over 10 bases. Unmatched junction bases numbered 7, after V lost 0 bases and J lost 8 bases. Germline lookup yields CDR1 MNHNS and CDR2 SASEGT. The length of the CDR3 is 15 residues. The CDR3 is CASSEAGAGGGKQYF. The CDR3 DNA reads as TGTGCCAGCAGTGAAGCGGGAGCGGGGGGGGGAAAGCAGTACTTC.

To note about this clone: Different DNA sequences within this sample yield the same CDR3. The chain has TRBV7-9 and TRBJ2-5; D ambiguous. This CDR3 contains 14 residues. The germline V gene has CDR1 SEHNR and CDR2 FQNEAQ (reference sequence). Trimming shortened V by 5 bases and J by 2 bases, and 12 bases separated the two germline ends. The CDR3 coding sequence is TGTGCCAGCAGCCCCAAACGGGTTCAAGAGACCCAGTACTTC. It translates to CASSPKRVQETQYF.

The V gene is TRBV7-2, the J gene TRBJ2-7; 8 positions match TRBD1. From germline, CDR1 is SGHTA and CDR2 FQGNSA. Trimming at V came to 5 bases and at J to 6 bases, leaving 15 bases not matched to a gene. The CDR3 loop spans 16 amino acids. Written as DNA, the CDR3 is TGTGCCAGCAGCCCGGCTCGAGACAGGGGCTCATTCGAGCAGTACTTC. The encoded protein is CASSPARDRGSFEQYF.

V and J are TRBV27 and TRBJ2-7; 13 positions agree with TRBD2. From germline, CDR1 is MNHEY and CDR2 SMNVEV (reference sequence). Trimming cost V 6 bases and J 5 bases; bases outside gene matches: 10. The CDR3 has 16 amino acids. The CDR3 DNA reads TGTGCCAGCAGCCAGGGACTAGCGGGAAAACTCCACGAGCAGTACTTC. Translated, it gives CASSQGLAGKLHEQYF.

CDR3: CASSFSVQGGKLNTEAFF. The CDR3 DNA sequence: TGTGCCAGCAGTTTTTCGGTTCAAGGGGGGAAATTGAACACTGAAGCTTTCTTT. This chain connects TRBV27 to TRBJ1-1; possible D gene TRBD1, 6 bases. This CDR3 region has 18 residues. The germline V gene has CDR1 MNHEY and CDR2 SMNVEV (reference sequence). Trimming stripped 3 bases from V and 0 bases from J, with 20 bases between.

The chain has TRBV9 and TRBJ2-5; TRBD2 matches 14 bases. J gave up 5 bases and V 4 bases, and 10 bases lay outside the gene matches. The CDR3 is 17 amino acids. Germline V CDR1 and CDR2: SGDLS, YYNGEE. DNA of the CDR3: TGTGCCAGCAGCCCGGGGACTAGCGGGAGTGGTTGGGAGACCCAGTACTTC. This encodes CASSPGTSGSGWETQYF.

The rearrangement uses TRBV10-1 and TRBJ2-2; the D gene is possibly TRBD1 (5 bases). The CDR3 spans 16 residues. V was cut by 2 bases and J by 4 bases, with 14 bases left in between. From germline, CDR1 is WNHNN and CDR2 SYGVQD (reference sequence). CDR3 region: CASSENQGTTTGELFF. CDR3 in DNA: TGCGCCAGCAGTGAGAACCAGGGCACCACCACCGGGGAGCTGTTTTTT.

This clone occurred a few times. Other DNA sequences of this sample code for an identical CDR3. The rearrangement uses TRBV6-5 and TRBJ1-6, with D uncertain. Germline CDR1 is MNHEY and CDR2 is SVGAGI. The CDR3 is made up of 13 amino acids. The V gene lost 0 bases and the J gene lost 8 bases, with 5 bases spanning the gap. Written as DNA, the CDR3 is TGTGCCAGCAGTTACTCCGGGGATTCACCCCTCCACTTT. This sequence encodes CASSYSGDSPLHF.

J is TRBJ1-5 and V is TRBV28, with D tentatively TRBD1 (5 bases). Deletions cut 7 bases from V and 6 bases from J, with 19 bases between. CDR3 size: 15 residues. Germline V gene lookup returns CDR1 MDHEN and CDR2 SYDVKM. The CDR3 nucleotides read TGTGCCAGCAATTCCGGGACCCTCAACAGTCAGCCCCAGCATTTT. Translated: CASNSGTLNSQPQHF.

This chain joins TRBV6-4 and TRBJ2-1; TRBD2 matches at 7 bases. V was clipped by 3 bases and J by 2 bases; unmatched bases: 1. Per germline, CDR1 MRHNA and CDR2 SNTAGT. This CDR3 comprises 14 residues. The CDR3 DNA sequence: TGTGCCAGCAGTGAGGCGGGAGCCTACAATGAGCAGTTCTTC. Its translation is CASSEAGAYNEQFF.

This sequence joins TRBV2 and TRBJ2-1, with 10 positions matching TRBD2. CDR3 length: 14 amino acids. Germline lookup yields CDR1 SNHLY and CDR2 FYNNEI. J lost 1 base, V lost 7 bases, and 1 base had no gene match. The CDR3 sequence: CASMTSGSYNEQFF. Written as DNA, the CDR3 is TGTGCCAGCATGACTAGCGGGTCCTACAATGAGCAGTTCTTC.

The rearrangement links TRBV18 to TRBJ2-2, with a weak D call TRBD1 (5 bases). The CDR3 contains 16 residues. Germline V gene sequence: CDR1 KGHSH, CDR2 LQKENI. The ends were cut back, 2 bases at V and 1 base at J, with 11 bases in the middle. The CDR3 nucleotides are TGTGCCAGCTCACCATTTGAAGGGGTGAACACCGGGGAGCTGTTTTTT. It codes for CASSPFEGVNTGELFF. Using reference TRBV18 and TRBJ2-2 for the parts outside the CDR3, the full variable domain is NAGVMQNPRHLVRRRGQEARLRCSPMKGHSHVYWYRQLPEEGLKFMVYLQKENIIDESGMPKERFSAEFPKEGPSILRIQQVVRGDSAAYFCASSPFEGVNTGELFFGEGSRLTVL.

The chain uses TRBV4-1 and TRBJ2-3; 9 bases match TRBD1. The CDR3 has 16 amino acids. Germline CDR1 and CDR2: MGHRA and YSYEKL. Trimming took 3 bases from V and 5 from J; bases not matched to a gene: 9. The CDR3 sequence: CASSHIQGALGDTQYF. The CDR3 coding sequence is TGCGCCAGCAGCCACATACAGGGGGCGCTTGGAGATACGCAGTATTTT.

The V call is TRBV6-5, the J call TRBJ1-1; D uncertain. This CDR3 region has 12 residues. Germline V lookup: CDR1 MNHEY, CDR2 SVGAGI. The V end was cut by 10 bases, the J end by 11 bases, with 20 bases between. The CDR3 reads CATTSEKGTAFF. The CDR3 bases are TGTGCCACCACCTCGGAAAAGGGTACGGCTTTCTTT.

This clone appeared a single time. The rearrangement uses TRBV7-8 and TRBJ1-1, with 7 bases identical to TRBD1. This CDR3 is built from 17 residues. V trimming: 0 bases; J trimming: 0 bases; junction bases outside the gene matches: 7. Germline V gene data show CDR1 as SGHVS and CDR2 as FQNEAQ. CDR3 sequence: CASSLAHAGGMNTEAFF. The CDR3 DNA sequence: TGTGCCAGCAGCTTAGCGCATGCAGGGGGGATGAACACTGAAGCTTTCTTT.

As for this clone: The same CDR3 also results from other DNA sequences found in this sample. The DNA of the CDR3 is TGTGCCAGCAGCCAAGAAGGGGGCACAGATACGCAGTATTTT. Protein sequence: CASSQEGGTDTQYF. The rearrangement joins TRBV4-2 to TRBJ2-3; the D gene is possibly TRBD1 (5 bases). Germline V gene sequence: CDR1 LGHNA, CDR2 YNFKEQ. CDR3 length equals 14 residues. V lost 0 bases to trimming and J lost 1 base, with 5 bases between them.

The chain links TRBV27 to TRBJ2-1, with 8 bases matching TRBD2. Germline CDR1 is MNHEY and CDR2 is SMNVEV (reference sequence). The V gene end was trimmed by 7 bases and the J gene end by 8 bases; junction bases not matched to a gene: 16. CDR3 length: 16 residues. The CDR3 loop reads CASTPSGGEYWDEQFF. Written as DNA, the CDR3 is TGTGCCAGCACCCCTTCGGGGGGGGAGTATTGGGATGAGCAGTTCTTC.

The rearrangement uses TRBV6-1 and TRBJ2-3; D perhaps matches TRBD2 (5 bases). The CDR3 runs 15 residues. The V gene lost 2 bases and the J gene lost 0 bases, with 9 bases spanning the gap. Germline CDR1 MNHNS, CDR2 SASEGT. CDR3 nucleotide sequence: TGTGCCAGCAGTGAATGGGTAGCGAGCACAGATACGCAGTATTTT. This encodes CASSEWVASTDTQYF.

For this clone: This CDR3 is also generated by other DNA sequences in the sample. The DNA for the CDR3 is TGTGCCAGCAGCCTGGGGACAGGGGCTTACGAGCAGTACTTC. This codes for CASSLGTGAYEQYF. This rearrangement joins TRBV5-6 to TRBJ2-7; 10 bases map to TRBD1. Germline CDR1 SGHDT, CDR2 YYEEEE. This CDR3 region has 14 residues. V lost 4 bases and J lost 4; bases outside the gene matches: 5.

The chain joins TRBV19 to TRBJ2-5; D not resolved. Germline CDR1 LNHDA, CDR2 SQIVND (reference sequence). The CDR3 consists of 14 residues. V gave up 5 bases and J gave up 7 bases, with 17 bases separating them. The CDR3 DNA reads as TGTGCCAGTAGTGTCCCCACACCTCCGGGGACCCAGTACTTC. This codes for CASSVPTPPGTQYF.

This clone was observed a single time. The CDR3 coding sequence is TGTGCCAGTAGTTTTGGGCCGGCGAACACTGAAGCTTTCTTT. Translation: CASSFGPANTEAFF. The chain carries TRBV19 and TRBJ1-1; unclear D gene. This CDR3 spans 14 amino acids. Trimming left V 5 bases short and J 1 base short, with 11 bases between. Per germline, CDR1 LNHDA and CDR2 SQIVND (reference sequence).

The chain links TRBV19 to TRBJ2-2; D call uncertain. The germline V gene encodes CDR1 LNHDA and CDR2 SQIVND (reference sequence). V was clipped by 1 base and J by 5 bases, with 5 bases between them. The CDR3 has 13 amino acids. CDR3 nucleotides: TGTGCCAGTAGTATAGGCCCGACCGGGGAGCTGTTTTTT. Amino acids: CASSIGPTGELFF.